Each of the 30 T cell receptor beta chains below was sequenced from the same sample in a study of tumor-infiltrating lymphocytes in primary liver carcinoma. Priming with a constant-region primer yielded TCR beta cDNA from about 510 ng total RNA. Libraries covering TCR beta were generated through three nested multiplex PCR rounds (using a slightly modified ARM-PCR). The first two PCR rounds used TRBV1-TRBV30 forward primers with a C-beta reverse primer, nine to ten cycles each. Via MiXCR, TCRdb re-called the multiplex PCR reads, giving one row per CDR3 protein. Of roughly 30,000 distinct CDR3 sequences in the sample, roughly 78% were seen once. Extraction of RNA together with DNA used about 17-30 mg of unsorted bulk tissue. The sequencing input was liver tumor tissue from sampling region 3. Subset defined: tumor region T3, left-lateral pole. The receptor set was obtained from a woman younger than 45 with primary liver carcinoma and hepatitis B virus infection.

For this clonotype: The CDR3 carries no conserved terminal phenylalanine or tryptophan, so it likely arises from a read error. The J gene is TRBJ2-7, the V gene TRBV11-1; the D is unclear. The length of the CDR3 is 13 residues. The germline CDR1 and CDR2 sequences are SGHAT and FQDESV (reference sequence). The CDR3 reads CTSSLAYFREQYY. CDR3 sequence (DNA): TGTACCAGCAGCTTAGCATACTTCCGCGAGCAGTACTAC.

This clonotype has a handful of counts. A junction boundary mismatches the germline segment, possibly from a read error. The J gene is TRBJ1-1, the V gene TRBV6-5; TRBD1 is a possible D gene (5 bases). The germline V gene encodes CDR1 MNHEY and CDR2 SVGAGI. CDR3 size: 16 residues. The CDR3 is CASTIRPGHRNTEVFF. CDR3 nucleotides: TGTGCCAGCACTATAAGACCGGGGCATCGGAACACTGAAGTTTTCTTT.

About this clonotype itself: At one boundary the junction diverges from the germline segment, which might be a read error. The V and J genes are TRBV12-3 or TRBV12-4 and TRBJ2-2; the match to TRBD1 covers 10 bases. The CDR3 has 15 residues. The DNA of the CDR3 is TGTACCAGCAGTTCGACAGGGGGCATAACCGGGGAGCTGTTATTT. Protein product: CTSSSTGGITGELLF.

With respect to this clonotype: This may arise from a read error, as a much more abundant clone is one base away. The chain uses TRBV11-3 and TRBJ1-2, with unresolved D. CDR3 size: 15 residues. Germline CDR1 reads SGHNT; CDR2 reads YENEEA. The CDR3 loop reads CASSSHGVPDYSYTF. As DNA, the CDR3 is TGTGCCAGCAGCTCGCACGGGGTTCCCGACTATAGCTACACCTTC.

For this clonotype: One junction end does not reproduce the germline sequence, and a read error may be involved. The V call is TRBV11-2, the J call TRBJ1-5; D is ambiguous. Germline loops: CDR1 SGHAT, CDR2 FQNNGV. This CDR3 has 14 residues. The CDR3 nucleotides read TGTGCCATCAGCTTGAATCTCGCTGGCCAGCCCCAACATTTT. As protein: CAISLNLAGQPQHF.

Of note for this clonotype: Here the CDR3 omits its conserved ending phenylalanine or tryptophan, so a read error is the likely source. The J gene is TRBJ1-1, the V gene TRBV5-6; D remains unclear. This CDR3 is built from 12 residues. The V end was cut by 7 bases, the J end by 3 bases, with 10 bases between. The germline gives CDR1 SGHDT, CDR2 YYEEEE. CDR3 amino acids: CASGRGDTEAFI. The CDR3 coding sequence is TGTGCCAGCGGGCGCGGGGACACTGAAGCTTTCATT.

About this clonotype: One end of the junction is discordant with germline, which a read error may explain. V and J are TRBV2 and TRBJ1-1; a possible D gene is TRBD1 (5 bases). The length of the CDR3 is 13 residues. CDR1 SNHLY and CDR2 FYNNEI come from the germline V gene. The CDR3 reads CDSRDQANTEASF. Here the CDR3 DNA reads TGTGACAGCAGGGACCAGGCGAACACTGAAGCTTCCTTT.

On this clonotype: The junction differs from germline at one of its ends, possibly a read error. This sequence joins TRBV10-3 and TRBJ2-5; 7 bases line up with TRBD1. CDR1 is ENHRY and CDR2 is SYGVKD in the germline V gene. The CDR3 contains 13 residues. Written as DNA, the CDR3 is TGTGCCATCAGTGAGACAACAGGGGAGATCCAGTACTTC. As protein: CAISETTGEIQYF.

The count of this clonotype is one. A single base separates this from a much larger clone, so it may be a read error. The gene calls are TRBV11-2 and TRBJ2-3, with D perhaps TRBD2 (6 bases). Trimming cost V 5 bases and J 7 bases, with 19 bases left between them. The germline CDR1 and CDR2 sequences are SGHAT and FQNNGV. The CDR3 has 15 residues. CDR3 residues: CASSLIVSGRNTQYF. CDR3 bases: TGTGCCAGCAGCCTGATAGTGAGCGGGCGGAATACGCAGTATTTT.

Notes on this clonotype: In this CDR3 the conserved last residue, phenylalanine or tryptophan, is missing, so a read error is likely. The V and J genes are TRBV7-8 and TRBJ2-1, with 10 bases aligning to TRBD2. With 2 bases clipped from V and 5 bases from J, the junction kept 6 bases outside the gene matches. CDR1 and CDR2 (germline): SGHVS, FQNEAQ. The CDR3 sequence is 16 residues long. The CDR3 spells CASSLIPGLADNEQFS. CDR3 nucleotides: TGTGCCAGCAGCTTAATCCCTGGACTAGCGGACAATGAGCAGTTCTCC.

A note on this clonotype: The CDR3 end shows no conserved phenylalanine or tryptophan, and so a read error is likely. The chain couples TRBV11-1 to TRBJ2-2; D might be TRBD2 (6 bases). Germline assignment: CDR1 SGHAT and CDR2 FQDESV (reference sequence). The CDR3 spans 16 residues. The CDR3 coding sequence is TGTACCAGCAGCCTAGTGGGGGGTACGGACACCGGGGGGCTGTTTATT. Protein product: CTSSLVGGTDTGGLFI.

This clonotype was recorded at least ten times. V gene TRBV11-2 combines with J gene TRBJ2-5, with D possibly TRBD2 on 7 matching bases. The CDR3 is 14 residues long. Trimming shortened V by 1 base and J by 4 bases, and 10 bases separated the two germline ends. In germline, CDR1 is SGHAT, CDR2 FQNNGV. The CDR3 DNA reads TGTGCCAGCAGCTTAGCAGGGGAGGGAGAGACCCAGTACTTC. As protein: CASSLAGEGETQYF. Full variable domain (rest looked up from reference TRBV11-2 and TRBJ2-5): EAGVAQSPRYKIIEKRQSVAFWCNPISGHATLYWYQQILGQGPKLLIQFQNNGVVDDSQLPKDRFSAERLKGVDSTLKIQPAKLEDSAVYLCASSLAGEGETQYFGPGTRLLVL.

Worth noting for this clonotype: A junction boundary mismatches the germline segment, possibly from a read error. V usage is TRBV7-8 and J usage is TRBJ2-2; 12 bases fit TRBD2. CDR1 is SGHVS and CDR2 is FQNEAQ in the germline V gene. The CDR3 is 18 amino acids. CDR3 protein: CTSSSFRLAGDDTGELFF. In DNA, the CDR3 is TGTACCAGCAGCTCCTTTAGACTAGCGGGAGACGACACCGGGGAACTGTTTTTT.

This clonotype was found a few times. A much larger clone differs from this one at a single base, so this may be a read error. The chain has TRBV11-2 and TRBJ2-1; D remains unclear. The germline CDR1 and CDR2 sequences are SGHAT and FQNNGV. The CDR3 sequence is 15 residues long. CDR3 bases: TGTGCCAGCAGCTTAGAGGGTGGGAAGAACAATGGGCAGTTCTTC. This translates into CASSLEGGKNNGQFF.

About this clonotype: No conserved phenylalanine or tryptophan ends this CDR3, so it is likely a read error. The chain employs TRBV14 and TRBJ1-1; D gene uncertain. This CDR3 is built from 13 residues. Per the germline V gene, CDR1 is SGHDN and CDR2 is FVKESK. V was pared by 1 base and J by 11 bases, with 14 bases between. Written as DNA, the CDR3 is TGTGCCAGCAGCCAAGCCGCAGTAGGTTGGGCTTTCCTT. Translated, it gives CASSQAAVGWAFL.

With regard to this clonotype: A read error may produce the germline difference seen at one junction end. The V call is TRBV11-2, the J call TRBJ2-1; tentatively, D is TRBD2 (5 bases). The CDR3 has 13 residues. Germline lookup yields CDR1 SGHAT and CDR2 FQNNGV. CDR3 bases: TGTCCCAGCGGCTTACCGGTTACGAATGAGCATTTCTTC. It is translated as CPSGLPVTNEHFF.

DNA of the CDR3: TGCAGCGTTGAAGGGGAGCGGGGAGCAGATACGCAGTATTTT. It specifies CSVEGERGADTQYF. The chain links TRBV29-1 to TRBJ2-3; TRBD2 matches at 7 bases. After removal of 1 base from V and 4 bases from J, the junction contained 5 bases not matched to a gene. There are 14 residues in the CDR3. In germline, CDR1 is SQVTM, CDR2 ANQGSEA.

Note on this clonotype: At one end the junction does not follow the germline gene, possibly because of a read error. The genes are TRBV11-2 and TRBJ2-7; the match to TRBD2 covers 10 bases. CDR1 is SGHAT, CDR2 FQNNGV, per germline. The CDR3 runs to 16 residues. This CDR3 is CASSLVMGLAGEEQYF. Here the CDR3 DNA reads TGCGCCAGCAGCTTAGTGATGGGTCTAGCGGGGGAAGAGCAGTACTTC. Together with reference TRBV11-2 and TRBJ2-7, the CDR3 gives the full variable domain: EAGVAQSPRYKIIEKRQSVAFWCNPISGHATLYWYQQILGQGPKLLIQFQNNGVVDDSQLPKDRFSAERLKGVDSTLKIQPAKLEDSAVYLCASSLVMGLAGEEQYFGPGTRLTVT.

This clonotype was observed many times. CDR3 in DNA: TGTGCCAGCAGCTCAACTAGCGGGAGTAAAGAGACCCAGTACTTC. Its protein is CASSSTSGSKETQYF. The V call is TRBV7-3, the J call TRBJ2-5; 11 nucleotides align to TRBD2. The CDR3 sequence is 15 residues long. V lost 4 bases, J lost 3 bases, and 4 bases stayed unmatched. In germline, CDR1 is SGHTA, CDR2 FQGTGA.

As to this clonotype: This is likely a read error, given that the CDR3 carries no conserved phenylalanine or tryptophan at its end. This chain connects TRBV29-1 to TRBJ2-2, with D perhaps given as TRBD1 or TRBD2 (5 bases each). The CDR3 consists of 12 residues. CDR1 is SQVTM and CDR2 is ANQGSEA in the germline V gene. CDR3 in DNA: TGTAGCGCCGTAGGGTGGACCGGGGACCTGTTTCTT. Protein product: CSAVGWTGDLFL.

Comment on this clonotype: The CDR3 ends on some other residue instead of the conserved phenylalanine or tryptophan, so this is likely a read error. For the CDR3, the DNA is TGTGCCAGCAGCTTCGGGCATGGGAACTCTGAAGCTTTCTAT. Translation: CASSFGHGNSEAFY. This chain joins TRBV7-9 and TRBJ1-1; D is unresolved. The CDR3 is 14 residues long. Germline CDR1 and CDR2: SEHNR and FQNEAQ (reference sequence).

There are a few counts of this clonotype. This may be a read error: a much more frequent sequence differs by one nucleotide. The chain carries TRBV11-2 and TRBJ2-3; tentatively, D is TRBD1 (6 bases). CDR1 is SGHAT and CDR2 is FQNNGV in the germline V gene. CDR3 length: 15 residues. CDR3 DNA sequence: TGTGCCAGCGGCTTTGTGACAGGAGGCACAGATACGCAGTATTTT. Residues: CASGFVTGGTDTQYF.

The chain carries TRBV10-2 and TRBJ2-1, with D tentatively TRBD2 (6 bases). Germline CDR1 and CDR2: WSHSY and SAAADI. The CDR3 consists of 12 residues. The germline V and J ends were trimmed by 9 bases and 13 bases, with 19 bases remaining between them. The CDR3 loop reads CASREADGEQFF. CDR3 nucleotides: TGCGCCAGTAGGGAGGCGGATGGGGAACAGTTCTTC.

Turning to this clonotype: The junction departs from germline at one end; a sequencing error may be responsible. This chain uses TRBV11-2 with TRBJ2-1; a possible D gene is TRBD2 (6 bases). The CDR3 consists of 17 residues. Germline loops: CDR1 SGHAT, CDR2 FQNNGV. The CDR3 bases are TGTGCCAGCAGCCGTACCTACATGGGAGGCTCCTACAATAAGCAGTTCTTC. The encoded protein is CASSRTYMGGSYNKQFF.

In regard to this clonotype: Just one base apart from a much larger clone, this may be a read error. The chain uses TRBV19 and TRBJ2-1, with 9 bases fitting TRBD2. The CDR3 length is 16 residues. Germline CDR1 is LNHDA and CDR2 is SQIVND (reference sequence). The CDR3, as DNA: TGTGGCAGTAGTTCGCACGAGGCGGGAGGGACCAATGAGCAGTTCTTC. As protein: CGSSSHEAGGTNEQFF.

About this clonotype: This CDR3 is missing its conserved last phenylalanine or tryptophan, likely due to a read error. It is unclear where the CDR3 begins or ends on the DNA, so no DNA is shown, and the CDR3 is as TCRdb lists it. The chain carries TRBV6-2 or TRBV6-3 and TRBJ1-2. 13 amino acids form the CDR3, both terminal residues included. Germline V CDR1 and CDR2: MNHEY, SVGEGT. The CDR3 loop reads CASSYSGRAGYTI.

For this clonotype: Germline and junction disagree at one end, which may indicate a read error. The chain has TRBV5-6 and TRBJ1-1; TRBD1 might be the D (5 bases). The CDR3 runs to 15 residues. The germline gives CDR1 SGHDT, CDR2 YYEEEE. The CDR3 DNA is TGTACTAGCAGCTTGGTGGGGGAGGTGAGCACTGGAGCTTTCTTT. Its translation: CTSSLVGEVSTGAFF.

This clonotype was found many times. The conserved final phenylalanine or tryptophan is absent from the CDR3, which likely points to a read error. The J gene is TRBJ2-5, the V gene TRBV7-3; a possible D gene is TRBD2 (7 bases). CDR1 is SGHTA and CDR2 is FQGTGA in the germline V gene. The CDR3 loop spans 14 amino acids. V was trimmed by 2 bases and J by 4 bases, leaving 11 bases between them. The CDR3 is CASSLGGALETQYS. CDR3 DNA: TGTGCCAGCAGCTTAGGGGGGGCTCTAGAGACCCAGTACTCC.

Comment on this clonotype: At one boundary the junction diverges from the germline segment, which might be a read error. CDR3 loop: CAGASGIRNEQFF. The CDR3 coding sequence is TGTGCCGGCGCTAGCGGGATTAGGAATGAACAGTTCTTC. This chain links TRBV11-3 with TRBJ2-1; 9 bases map to TRBD2. The CDR3 consists of 13 residues. Germline V lookup: CDR1 SGHNT, CDR2 YENEEA. The complete variable domain, with remaining parts taken from reference TRBV11-3 and TRBJ2-1, reads EAGVVQSPRYKIIEKKQPVAFWCNPISGHNTLYWYLQNLGQGPELLIRYENEEAVDDSQLPKDRFSAERLKGVDSTLKIQPAELGDSAVYLCAGASGIRNEQFFGPGTRLTVL.

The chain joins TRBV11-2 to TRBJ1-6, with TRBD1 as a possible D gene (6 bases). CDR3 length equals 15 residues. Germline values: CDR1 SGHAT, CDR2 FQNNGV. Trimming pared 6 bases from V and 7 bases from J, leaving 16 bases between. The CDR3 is CASSIDPGANSPLHF. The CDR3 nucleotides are TGTGCCAGCAGTATAGACCCGGGGGCCAATTCACCCCTCCACTTT.